These 17 T cell receptor beta chains originate from one sample sequenced in a study of T-cell reconstitution after alpha-beta-depleted transplantation in children. The library targeted TCRbeta and was prepared with unique molecular identifiers. TCRdb processed the PCR reads anew with MiXCR; each CDR3 protein has one entry. The table lists around 300,000 distinct CDR3 sequences, roughly 25% of them singletons. The specimen was PBMCs, mostly from graft donor cells, collected 180 days after TCRalphabeta/CD19-depleted stem cell transplant. Receptors were obtained from a male patient between 10 and 17 years old who had a stem cell transplant for acute lymphoblastic leukemia, so the T cells may come from the graft donor.

The gene calls are TRBV6-5 and TRBJ2-1; D might be TRBD2 (5 bases). CDR1 MNHEY and CDR2 SVGAGI come from the germline V gene. The CDR3 is 18 residues long. V was pared by 3 bases and J by 0 bases, with 18 bases between. The CDR3 nucleotides are TGTGCCAGCAGTTATGAGGGCGGAGGAACGAGCTCCTACAATGAGCAGTTCTTC. As protein: CASSYEGGGTSSYNEQFF.

The V call is TRBV2, the J call TRBJ1-4; D ambiguous. V lost 7 bases to trimming and J lost 3 bases, with 6 bases between them. CDR3 length equals 12 residues. Germline CDR1 SNHLY, CDR2 FYNNEI. The CDR3 DNA is TGTGCCAGCAAAGGACCTAATGAAAAACTGTTTTTT. It translates to CASKGPNEKLFF. Full variable domain (missing parts from reference TRBV2 and TRBJ1-4): EPEVTQTPSHQVTQMGQEVILRCVPISNHLYFYWYRQILGQKVEFLVSFYNNEISEKSEIFDDQFSVERPDGSNFTLKIRSTKLEDSAMYFCASKGPNEKLFFGSGTQLSVL.

The V gene is TRBV5-1, the J gene TRBJ2-2, with a possible D match to TRBD2 (6 bases). Trimming stripped 8 bases from V and 0 bases from J, with 14 bases between. Germline CDR1 reads SGHRS; CDR2 reads YFSETQ. The CDR3 has 15 residues. DNA for the CDR3: TGCGCCAGTGCCCCCAGCGGGCCGAACACCGGGGAGCTGTTTTTT. Translated, it gives CASAPSGPNTGELFF.

This clonotype turned up a few times. The chain combines TRBV24-1 with TRBJ2-2, with TRBD2 matching 12 bases. V lost 3 bases, J lost 5 bases, and 3 bases stayed unmatched. The germline CDR1 and CDR2 sequences are KGHDR and SFDVKD. The CDR3 contains 16 residues. The CDR3, as DNA: TGTGCCACCAGTGATCCCGGGACTAGCGGGACCGGGGAGCTGTTTTTT. It is translated as CATSDPGTSGTGELFF.

This clonotype was found a few times. This chain links TRBV6-5 with TRBJ2-7; TRBD2 matches at 7 bases. The CDR3 sequence is 15 residues long. Losses at the gene ends were 0 bases for V and 2 bases for J; bases not matched to a gene: 4. In germline, CDR1 is MNHEY, CDR2 SVGAGI. This CDR3 is CASSYSSLATYEQYF. For the CDR3, the DNA is TGTGCCAGCAGTTACTCCTCACTAGCGACCTACGAGCAGTACTTC.

This chain links TRBV20-1 with TRBJ1-2, with D unresolved. With 4 bases removed from V and 5 bases from J, the gap between germline ends came to 20 bases. Looked up from germline, CDR1 is DFQATT and CDR2 is SNEGSKA (reference sequence). The CDR3 has 15 residues. CDR3 in amino acids: CSAKRRMDGTYGYTF. The DNA of the CDR3 is TGCAGTGCTAAACGTCGGATGGACGGAACTTATGGCTACACCTTC.

This clonotype was recorded a few times. The chain recombines TRBV9 with TRBJ2-5; D is undetermined. The V end lost 2 bases, the J end lost 1 base, and 6 bases lay between the germline ends. The germline CDR1 and CDR2 sequences are SGDLS and YYNGEE. The CDR3 is made up of 13 amino acids. The CDR3 nucleotides read TGTGCCAGCAGCGTCCGCCTCCAAGAGACCCAGTACTTC. It specifies CASSVRLQETQYF.

This clonotype was seen repeatedly, ten times or more. The J gene is TRBJ1-4, the V gene TRBV7-9; a weak D match, TRBD1 (6 bases). V was shortened by 0 bases and J by 7 bases, with 12 bases between the two germline ends. Germline V CDR1 and CDR2: SEHNR, FQNEAQ (reference sequence). This CDR3 is built from 15 residues. CDR3 amino acids: CASSLAGRGVEKLFF. CDR3 bases: TGTGCCAGCAGCTTAGCGGGCAGGGGAGTTGAAAAACTGTTTTTT.

A few counts support this clonotype. The rearrangement uses TRBV15 and TRBJ1-5; no reliable D call. The CDR3 covers 11 residues. V was clipped by 5 bases and J by 6 bases, with 5 bases between them. Germline V gives CDR1 LNHNV, CDR2 YYDKDF (reference sequence). The CDR3 DNA reads TGTGCCACCAGCGACGGTCAGCCCCAGCATTTT. Amino acid sequence: CATSDGQPQHF.

The chain recombines TRBV27 with TRBJ2-1; TRBD1 might be the D (6 bases). Trimming shortened V by 4 bases and J by 4 bases, and 35 bases separated the two germline ends. The CDR3 has 22 residues. Germline CDR1 MNHEY, CDR2 SMNVEV (reference sequence). CDR3: CASSSALQGSGLEKALYNEQFF. CDR3 nucleotide sequence: TGTGCCAGCAGTTCCGCCCTACAGGGTTCGGGGCTCGAGAAGGCCCTTTACAATGAGCAGTTCTTC.

With respect to this clonotype: The junction shows a germline mismatch at one end, possibly a read error. J is TRBJ1-5 and V is TRBV7-4, with 11 bases lining up with TRBD1. The CDR3 has 16 amino acids. Germline V gene lookup returns CDR1 SGHVT and CDR2 SQSDAQ. CDR3 in DNA: TGTCCCAGCAGCGGGGAGGACAGGGGGCAAGGTCAGCCCCAGCATTTT. Translation gives CPSSGEDRGQGQPQHF.

The genes are TRBV3-1 and TRBJ2-5; 11 bases align to TRBD2. CDR1 LGHDT and CDR2 YNNKEL come from the germline V gene (reference sequence). The CDR3 covers 16 residues. CDR3 sequence (DNA): TGTACCATCAGCCAGGGACTAGCGGCAAACCAAGAGACCCAGTACTTC. Amino acid sequence: CTISQGLAANQETQYF.

This chain uses TRBV11-3 with TRBJ1-1; TRBD1 aligns across 7 bases. The germline CDR1 and CDR2 sequences are SGHNT and YENEEA. CDR3 length equals 16 residues. J was trimmed by 0 bases and V by 2 bases; bases with no gene match: 6. Written as DNA, the CDR3 is TGTGCCAGCAGCTTATCAATGAGGGGGCTGAACACTGAAGCTTTCTTT. This codes for CASSLSMRGLNTEAFF.

CDR3 nucleotides: TGTGCCAGCAGTGAATGGGCTAGCGGGAGCTCCTACAATGAGCAGTTCTTC. It encodes CASSEWASGSSYNEQFF. V is TRBV6-4 and J is TRBJ2-1; 10 bases fit TRBD2. Germline V gives CDR1 MRHNA, CDR2 SNTAGT. The CDR3 spans 17 residues. The V gene end was trimmed by 3 bases and the J gene end by 0 bases; junction bases not matched to a gene: 5.

V gene TRBV11-2 combines with J gene TRBJ2-7, with a weak D call TRBD2 (5 bases). CDR3 length: 14 residues. CDR1 and CDR2 from the germline V gene are SGHAT and FQNNGV. V lost 1 base and J 0 bases, leaving 7 bases between the germline ends. The CDR3 coding sequence is TGTGCCAGCAGCTTAGTCGGGGACTCCTACGAGCAGTACTTC. Amino acid sequence: CASSLVGDSYEQYF.

The V gene is TRBV18, the J gene TRBJ2-7; D is perhaps TRBD2 (5 bases). Germline V gene lookup returns CDR1 KGHSH and CDR2 LQKENI. This CDR3 region has 15 residues. Between the trimmed V and J ends, which lost 6 bases and 2 bases, there was a span of 17 bases. The CDR3 here is CASSSQRRFAYEQYF. CDR3 coding DNA: TGTGCCAGCTCGTCACAGCGGAGATTTGCCTACGAGCAGTACTTC. The variable domain in full, completed from reference TRBV18 and TRBJ2-7, reads NAGVMQNPRHLVRRRGQEARLRCSPMKGHSHVYWYRQLPEEGLKFMVYLQKENIIDESGMPKERFSAEFPKEGPSILRIQQVVRGDSAAYFCASSSQRRFAYEQYFGPGTRLTVT.

This clonotype was observed a handful of times. The CDR3 coding sequence is TGTGCCAGCAGCTTGCTAGGCCACAGTCCCTACGAGCAGTACTTC. Translating gives CASSLLGHSPYEQYF. This chain joins TRBV7-9 and TRBJ2-7; D uncertain. The V and J ends lost 3 bases and 2 bases respectively, with 14 bases between them. CDR1 SEHNR and CDR2 FQNEAQ come from the germline V gene (reference sequence). The CDR3 has 15 amino acids.